This is a list of T cell receptor beta chains from one sample in a study of Ad26.COV2.S vaccination and SARS-CoV-2 variants. TCRdb's table, derived via immunoSEQ multiplex PCR, lists solely in-frame clones and lacks some. The sample includes 300,000 to 350,000 clones, around nine tenths of them seen just once. The sequenced sample was peripheral blood, obtained in a trial of Ad26.COV2.S vaccine versus placebo. All receptors come from a person between 18 and 65 years old who received the Ad26.COV2.S COVID-19 vaccine or a placebo. Each CDR3 is given with its conserved first and last residue. Fields, in order: clone size, V gene, J gene, D gene, CDR3 DNA, CDR3 protein. The D gene is left open where the match is weak. Size is stated for part of the rows, as once, few or many counts, or as a class when the clone is expanded.

>.|TRBV6-5|TRBJ2-3|TRBD2
TGTGCCAGCAGTTTGTCTAGCGGGGGAGCGGATACGCAGTATTTT
CASSLSSGGADTQYF
>.|TRBV5-5|TRBJ2-7|.
TGTGCCAGCAGCTTGGCTCCCGACAGTTCCTACGAGCAGTACTTC
CASSLAPDSSYEQYF
>.|TRBV6-6|TRBJ1-2|.
TGTGCCAGCAGCCAACCCCAGGTTGGAACTAACTATGGCTACACCTTC
CASSQPQVGTNYGYTF
>few|TRBV6-5|TRBJ2-2|.
TGTGCCAGCAGTTTCTCTGCGAACACCGGGGAGCTGTTTTTT
CASSFSANTGELFF
>.|TRBV27|TRBJ2-7|.
TGTGCCAGCAGTTTAAGGGGGGGGGCCTACGAGCAGTACTTC
CASSLRGGAYEQYF
>.|TRBV7-9|TRBJ1-1|.
TGTGCCAGCAGCTCCTCCCGGACGGATGAAGCTTTCTTT
CASSSSRTDEAFF
>.|TRBV10-3|TRBJ1-3|.
TGTGCCTCGGACTCTGGAAACACCATATATTTT
CASDSGNTIYF
>.|TRBV18|TRBJ1-1|.
TGTGCCAGCTCACACCGGACCTCTGAAGCTTTCTTT
CASSHRTSEAFF
>.|TRBV27|TRBJ1-4|TRBD1
TGTGCCAGCAGTTTGGCCGGGACAGCGTACGAAAAACTGTTTTTT
CASSLAGTAYEKLFF
>.|TRBV11-2|TRBJ1-1|.
TGTGCCAGCAGCTTGCCCGGGACGGTAAACACTGAAGCTTTCTTT
CASSLPGTVNTEAFF
>.|TRBV30|TRBJ1-1|TRBD1
TGTGCCTGGAATCACCTGGACAGGCTTAACACTGAAGCTTTCTTT
CAWNHLDRLNTEAFF
>once|TRBV6-5|TRBJ1-5|.
TGTGCCAGCAGTTACCGACAGAATCAGCCCCAGCATTTT
CASSYRQNQPQHF
>.|TRBV5-4|TRBJ1-2|.
TGTGCCAGCAGCAAAGGCGAAGGCGTGCCGGGCATCGACACCTTC
CASSKGEGVPGIDTF
>.|TRBV18|TRBJ2-1|TRBD1
TGTGCCAGCTCACCACCGTTTCTCGGACAGGGGAGCAATGAGCAGTTCTTC
CASSPPFLGQGSNEQFF
>.|TRBV19|TRBJ2-2|TRBD2
TGTGCCAGTAGTACGGGACTAGCCCTCACCGGGGAGCTGTTTTTT
CASSTGLALTGELFF
>.|TRBV19|TRBJ2-7|TRBD1
TGTGCCAGTAGTATCGGGACAGGGCTATACGTGCAGCAGTACTTC
CASSIGTGLYVQQYF
>.|TRBV5-4|TRBJ2-6|.
TGTGCCAGCAGCCACATAAACTCTGGGGCCAACGTCCTGACTTTC
CASSHINSGANVLTF
>.|TRBV7-8|TRBJ1-1|.
TGTGCCAGCAGCTCATGGACAACTAGCTTCACTGAAGCTTTCTTT
CASSSWTTSFTEAFF
>.|TRBV6-6|TRBJ2-1|.
TGTGCCAGCAGTTACGTACTTTACAATGGGCAGTTCTTC
CASSYVLYNGQFF
>.|TRBV12-3/TRBV12-4|TRBJ1-1|.
TGTGCCAGCAGTTTAGCGTCAAACACTGAAGCTTTCTTT
CASSLASNTEAFF
>.|TRBV28|TRBJ2-2|.
TGTGCCAGCAGAGCGGGACAGCACAACACCGGGGAGCTGTTTTTT
CASRAGQHNTGELFF
>.|TRBV6-5|TRBJ2-7|.
TGTGCCAGCAGTTACTCGTCCACCTACGAGCAGTACTTC
CASSYSSTYEQYF
>.|TRBV30|TRBJ2-2|TRBD2
TGTGCCTGGACTCCCATAGGACTAGCGGGGAACACCGGGGAGCTGTTTTTT
CAWTPIGLAGNTGELFF
>.|TRBV6-2/TRBV6-3|TRBJ2-7|TRBD1
TGTGCCAGCAGCCAGGAACCGGGACAGGGGACCTACGAGCAGTACTTC
CASSQEPGQGTYEQYF
>.|TRBV19|TRBJ2-7|.
TGTGCCAGTAGTACCCGGCGAGGCGCCTACGAGCAGTACTTC
CASSTRRGAYEQYF
>.|TRBV11-2|TRBJ2-1|.
TGTGCCAGCAGCTTCTCCGGGTCTCCTGGGAATGAGCAGTTCTTC
CASSFSGSPGNEQFF
>.|TRBV7-9|TRBJ2-7|.
TGTGCCAGCAGCCAATTCTACGAGCAGTACTTC
CASSQFYEQYF
>.|TRBV28|TRBJ2-7|TRBD2
TGTGCCAGCAGTTTAAGGCTAGCGGGAACCGAGCAGTACTTC
CASSLRLAGTEQYF
>.|TRBV7-9|TRBJ2-7|.
TGTGCCAGCAGCGTCCGGGACGGGAGCTCCTACGAGCAGTACTTC
CASSVRDGSSYEQYF
>.|TRBV28|TRBJ2-2|.
TGTGCCAGCACCCGTGGGCTAGTGAACACCGGGGAGCTGTTTTTT
CASTRGLVNTGELFF
>.|TRBV19|TRBJ1-4|.
TGTGCCAGTAGTATAATAGCAGGGAGTCCAGCTAATGAAAAACTGTTTTTT
CASSIIAGSPANEKLFF
>.|TRBV5-5|TRBJ2-1|.
TGTGCCAGCAGCAGCTTGCGGATTCTGAGGAAGTTCTTC
CASSSLRILRKFF
>.|TRBV7-9|TRBJ2-1|.
TGTGCCACCACGGACAGCTCTTCCTACAATGAGCAGTTCTTC
CATTDSSSYNEQFF
>.|TRBV19|TRBJ1-3|.
TGTGCCAGTAGCCTTCTCGGGGCTGGAAACACCATATATTTT
CASSLLGAGNTIYF
>.|TRBV19|TRBJ2-1|TRBD1
TGTGCCAGTAGGACAGGGGGCGGCAATGAGCAGTTCTTC
CASRTGGGNEQFF
>.|TRBV5-4|TRBJ1-2|.
TGTGCCAGCAGCTCGTCCGGGACGAGGTATGGCTACACCTTC
CASSSSGTRYGYTF
>.|TRBV19|TRBJ1-5|TRBD1
TGTGCCAGCTCGACAGGGGTCAATCAGCCCCAGCATTTT
CASSTGVNQPQHF
>.|TRBV6-5|TRBJ2-7|.
TGTGCCAGCAGCCCATTCCGGGACTTCTCCTACGAGCAGTACTTC
CASSPFRDFSYEQYF
>.|TRBV7-2|TRBJ2-7|TRBD1
TGTGCCAGCAGCTTGGGGACAGGGCCTTACTACGAGCAGTACTTC
CASSLGTGPYYEQYF
>.|TRBV19|TRBJ2-7|TRBD2
TGTGCCAGTAGTTTTGGACTAGCGGGCTCCTACGAGCAGTACTTC
CASSFGLAGSYEQYF
>.|TRBV28|TRBJ2-1|.
TGTGCCAGCGCCCACAATGAGCAGTTCTTC
CASAHNEQFF
>.|TRBV3-1/TRBV3-2|TRBJ1-3|.
TGTGCCAGCAGCCTGCCACAGCGTAGCTCTGGAAACACCATATATTTT
CASSLPQRSSGNTIYF
>.|TRBV5-1|TRBJ1-2|.
TGCGCCAGCAGCTTGGGCCAGGGAGATGGCTACACCTTC
CASSLGQGDGYTF
>.|TRBV27|TRBJ2-7|.
TGTGCCAGCTCTCCCCTAACCGGGACGTTGAGCTCCTACGAGCAGTACTTC
CASSPLTGTLSSYEQYF
>once|TRBV29-1|TRBJ1-6|.
TGCAGCGTTGCGGACGGAATTAATTCACCCCTCCACTTT
CSVADGINSPLHF
>few|TRBV2|TRBJ2-1|TRBD2
TGTGCCAGCACCTCCGGGACTAGCGGGAGGACCTCGGGCTACAATGAGCAGTTCTTC
CASTSGTSGRTSGYNEQFF
>.|TRBV6-2/TRBV6-3|TRBJ2-1|TRBD2
TGTGCCAGCAGTTACTGGACTAGCGGGAACAATGAGCAGTTCTTC
CASSYWTSGNNEQFF
>.|TRBV5-4|TRBJ2-2|.
TGTGCCAGCAGCCAGGGTGGGACGAACACCGGGGAGCTGTTTTTT
CASSQGGTNTGELFF
>once|TRBV19|TRBJ1-2|.
TGTGCCAGTAGTATTGTGGGAAACTATGGCTACACCTTC
CASSIVGNYGYTF
>.|TRBV10-3|TRBJ1-6|.
TGTGCCATCAGTGAGGGGGGCAGATCCTATAATTCACCCCTCCACTTT
CAISEGGRSYNSPLHF
>.|TRBV19|TRBJ1-3|TRBD1
TGTGCCAGTAGTCCAGGGACAGCCTTCTCTGGAAACACCATATATTTT
CASSPGTAFSGNTIYF
>once|TRBV28|TRBJ2-5|TRBD2
TGTGCCAGCAGTATAGCGGGAGGCCAAGAGACCCAGTACTTC
CASSIAGGQETQYF
>.|TRBV7-8|TRBJ2-7|.
TGTGCCAGCAGCTTAGATATGAAATCCTACGAGCAGTACTTC
CASSLDMKSYEQYF